The 11 T cell receptor beta chains listed next were all sequenced from one sample in a study of blood T cell repertoires in COVID-19. Produced via immunoSEQ multiplex PCR; TCRdb's table is partial and in-frame only. The table has about 75,000 clones, roughly 91% seen once. Sequences were obtained from peripheral blood. The receptors were gathered from a human donor in a cohort sampled during active COVID-19.

This chain uses TRBV6-6 with TRBJ1-1, with TRBD1 matching 8 bases. This CDR3 contains 14 residues. Germline loops: CDR1 MNHNY, CDR2 SVGAGI (reference sequence). V lost 8 bases, J lost 4 bases, and 9 bases stayed unmatched. The CDR3 DNA sequence: TGTGCCAGCGGACAGGGCGGCGGGAGCACTGAAGCTTTCTTT. Protein: CASGQGGGSTEAFF.

The chain links TRBV7-8 to TRBJ2-2, with 8 bases lining up with TRBD1. CDR1 is SGHVS, CDR2 FQNEAQ, per germline. J lost 5 bases, V lost 2 bases, and 7 bases had no gene match. The CDR3 has 16 amino acids. The CDR3 reads CASSLRRGRITGELFF. CDR3 DNA: TGTGCCAGCAGCTTACGCAGGGGGCGAATAACCGGGGAGCTGTTTTTT.

The chain is built from TRBV7-2 and TRBJ2-7; D gene ambiguous. The CDR3 is 12 residues long. CDR1 is SGHTA, CDR2 FQGNSA, per germline. V lost 5 bases and J 3 bases, leaving 8 bases between the germline ends. The CDR3 nucleotides read TGTGCCAGCAGCCTCATGAGCTACGAGCAGTACTTC. Protein: CASSLMSYEQYF.

This rearrangement joins TRBV7-8 to TRBJ2-1; D unclear. The V gene lost 0 bases and the J gene lost 0 bases, with 9 bases spanning the gap. Per the germline V gene, CDR1 is SGHVS and CDR2 is FQNEAQ. CDR3 length equals 16 residues. CDR3 protein: CASSLARVHSYNEQFF. CDR3 in DNA: TGTGCCAGCAGCTTAGCTCGGGTTCACTCCTACAATGAGCAGTTCTTC.

This rearrangement joins TRBV9 to TRBJ1-1; D possibly corresponds to TRBD1 (6 bases). Trimming cost V 3 bases and J 1 base, with 13 bases left between them. The CDR3 has 15 amino acids. CDR1 and CDR2 from the germline V gene are SGDLS and YYNGEE. The CDR3 protein is CASSATGTANTEAFF. In DNA form, the CDR3 reads TGTGCCAGCAGCGCAACAGGGACGGCGAACACTGAAGCTTTCTTT. The variable domain in full, with the rest retrieved from reference TRBV9 and TRBJ1-1, is DSGVTQTPKHLITATGQRVTLRCSPRSGDLSVYWYQQSLDQGLQFLIQYYNGEERAKGNILERFSAQQFPDLHSELNLSSLELGDSALYFCASSATGTANTEAFFGQGTRLTVV.

The chain uses TRBV6-2 or TRBV6-3 and TRBJ2-3, with D tentatively TRBD1 (5 bases). V shed 5 bases and J shed 5 bases, with 11 bases lying between them. The length of the CDR3 is 13 residues. Germline V gene lookup returns CDR1 MNHEY and CDR2 SVGEGT. The CDR3 spells CASSQQDRDTQYF. The CDR3 DNA reads as TGTGCCAGCAGTCAACAAGACAGAGATACGCAGTATTTT.

This sequence joins TRBV18 and TRBJ1-1, with D tentatively TRBD1 (5 bases). Trimming removed 3 bases from V and 11 bases from J, with 19 bases in between. Germline CDR1 and CDR2: KGHSH and LQKENI. The CDR3 sequence is 14 residues long. The CDR3 nucleotides are TGTGCCAGCTCACCGTCCCAGACAGCCCCCTCGGCTTTCTTT. Translated: CASSPSQTAPSAFF.

The rearrangement uses TRBV11-2 and TRBJ1-4, with D unclear. The CDR3 has 16 amino acids. V was clipped by 5 bases and J by 0 bases, with 13 bases between them. Per germline, CDR1 SGHAT and CDR2 FQNNGV. The CDR3 DNA reads as TGTGCCAGCAGCCGTTTCCTCGGGACAACTAATGAAAAACTGTTTTTT. Protein product: CASSRFLGTTNEKLFF.

For the CDR3, the DNA is TGTGCCAGCAGTAAGCTTACGAACACCGGGGAGCTGTTTTTT. Translating gives CASSKLTNTGELFF. This chain joins TRBV27 and TRBJ2-2; the D is unclear. V was cut by 5 bases and J by 0 bases, with 7 bases left in between. The CDR3 is made up of 14 amino acids. Germline CDR1 is MNHEY and CDR2 is SMNVEV (reference sequence).

CDR3 DNA: TGTGCCAGCAGCCAAGCTAGCGGGAGTTCCGGGGAGCTGTTTTTT. It yields the protein CASSQASGSSGELFF. The V call is TRBV14, the J call TRBJ2-2, with 10 bases that match TRBD2. This CDR3 spans 15 amino acids. Unmatched junction bases numbered 2, after V lost 1 base and J lost 6 bases. Looked up from germline, CDR1 is SGHDN and CDR2 is FVKESK. The whole variable domain, filled in from reference TRBV14 and TRBJ2-2, reads EAGVTQFPSHSVIEKGQTVTLRCDPISGHDNLYWYRRVMGKEIKFLLHFVKESKQDESGMPNNRFLAERTGGTYSTLKVQPAELEDSGVYFCASSQASGSSGELFFGEGSRLTVL.

Here the CDR3 reads CASSRDSSTDTQYF. The CDR3 coding sequence is TGCGCCAGCAGCCGGGACAGCAGCACAGATACGCAGTATTTT. This rearrangement joins TRBV10-1 to TRBJ2-3; 7 nucleotides align to TRBD1. This CDR3 region has 14 residues. CDR1 is WNHNN and CDR2 is SYGVQD in the germline V gene (reference sequence). Trimming cost V 6 bases and J 0 bases; bases outside gene matches: 3.